Listed below are T cell receptor beta chains from one sample, sequenced in a study of a mutant IDH1 vaccine in newly diagnosed glioma. Antigen specificity for these receptors is unknown. The table came from immunoSEQ multiplex PCR; TCRdb's copy has only in-frame clones and leaves some out. The sample has over 60,000 clones, approximately 91% seen once; the top ten hold roughly 1.9%. The sample consisted of PBMCs, taken from a glioma patient whose treatment included an IDH1 peptide vaccine. These receptor sequences come from a man aged 40-55 years with glioma. Each CDR3 is given with its conserved first and last residue. The order of the fields is CDR3 DNA, CDR3 protein, V gene, clone size, D gene, J gene. A D gene is named only where the DNA matches it firmly. Some rows mark clone size as missing; the rest say once, few, many or name a class of expanded clone.

cdr3_nt: TGTGCCAGCAGCTCACCCGGGACGCACATTGGCGCTTTCTTT; cdr3_aa: CASSSPGTHIGAFF; v_call: TRBV7-2; clone_size: NA; d_call: NA; j_call: TRBJ1-1
cdr3_nt: TGCGCCAGCAGCCCCGACGGTTTCAATGAAAAACTGTTTTTT; cdr3_aa: CASSPDGFNEKLFF; v_call: TRBV5-1; clone_size: once; d_call: NA; j_call: TRBJ1-4
cdr3_nt: TGTGCCAGCAGTTTTCTAGGGGCGGATAATTCACCCCTCCACTTT; cdr3_aa: CASSFLGADNSPLHF; v_call: TRBV27; clone_size: NA; d_call: NA; j_call: TRBJ1-6
cdr3_nt: TGCGCCAGCAGCCTTGGACAGGGGGGCACCATATATTTT; cdr3_aa: CASSLGQGGTIYF; v_call: TRBV5-1; clone_size: once; d_call: TRBD1; j_call: TRBJ1-3
cdr3_nt: TGCGCCAGCAGCTTGTTGCTCAGTAGCTCCTACGAGCAGTACTTC; cdr3_aa: CASSLLLSSSYEQYF; v_call: TRBV5-1; clone_size: NA; d_call: NA; j_call: TRBJ2-7
cdr3_nt: TGTGCCAGCAGTGAAGCGCTTCGTCAGGCGATGAACACTGAAGCTTTCTTT; cdr3_aa: CASSEALRQAMNTEAFF; v_call: TRBV6-1; clone_size: few; d_call: NA; j_call: TRBJ1-1
cdr3_nt: TGTGCCAGCAGCCAAGATCAAAGGATCTCTGGAAACACCATATATTTT; cdr3_aa: CASSQDQRISGNTIYF; v_call: TRBV4-2; clone_size: few; d_call: NA; j_call: TRBJ1-3
cdr3_nt: TGTGCCAGCAGTGCCCCAACAGGGGCAGAGACCCAGTACTTC; cdr3_aa: CASSAPTGAETQYF; v_call: TRBV28; clone_size: NA; d_call: TRBD1; j_call: TRBJ2-5
cdr3_nt: TGCGCCAGCAGGGAGGGGGCGGAGGAAGCTTTCTTT; cdr3_aa: CASREGAEEAFF; v_call: TRBV5-1; clone_size: NA; d_call: TRBD1; j_call: TRBJ1-1
cdr3_nt: TGTGCCAGCAGCTTAACAGGGCGAGGGGTTAATTCACCCCTCCACTTT; cdr3_aa: CASSLTGRGVNSPLHF; v_call: TRBV7-6; clone_size: NA; d_call: NA; j_call: TRBJ1-6
cdr3_nt: TGTGCCAGCGACAGGGGGAGCAATCAGCCCCAGCATTTT; cdr3_aa: CASDRGSNQPQHF; v_call: TRBV19; clone_size: NA; d_call: TRBD1; j_call: TRBJ1-5
cdr3_nt: TGTGCCAGCAGGGAAGGACAGGGAGGGGTCCACGAGCAGTACTTC; cdr3_aa: CASREGQGGVHEQYF; v_call: TRBV2; clone_size: NA; d_call: NA; j_call: TRBJ2-7
cdr3_nt: TGTGCCAGCAGCCACACTGGACTAGCGGGAGAAAATGAGCAGTTCTTC; cdr3_aa: CASSHTGLAGENEQFF; v_call: TRBV5-8; clone_size: NA; d_call: TRBD2; j_call: TRBJ2-1
cdr3_nt: TGTGCCAGCAGCTTAGGGGGACAGGGCCGCGAGCAGTACTTC; cdr3_aa: CASSLGGQGREQYF; v_call: TRBV7-2; clone_size: NA; d_call: TRBD1; j_call: TRBJ2-7
cdr3_nt: TGTGCCAGCAGCTCCGACAGAATCCAAGAGACCCAGTACTTC; cdr3_aa: CASSSDRIQETQYF; v_call: TRBV5-6; clone_size: few; d_call: NA; j_call: TRBJ2-5
cdr3_nt: TGTGCCAGCAGTGCCAGGGGGCGAAGGATAATTTGCGAGCAGTACTTC; cdr3_aa: CASSARGRRIICEQYF; v_call: TRBV6-4; clone_size: NA; d_call: TRBD1; j_call: TRBJ2-7
cdr3_nt: TGTGCCAGCAGTGAAGCTCAGGGTAGGGGCACTGAAGCTTTCTTT; cdr3_aa: CASSEAQGRGTEAFF; v_call: TRBV6-1; clone_size: NA; d_call: NA; j_call: TRBJ1-1
cdr3_nt: TGTGCCAGCAGCTTGGTGGGCCGGAACTATGGCTACACCTTC; cdr3_aa: CASSLVGRNYGYTF; v_call: TRBV5-4; clone_size: few; d_call: NA; j_call: TRBJ1-2